A single sample gave rise to the 20 T cell receptor beta chains below, sequenced in a study of memory B cells and T cells in multiple sclerosis. After stimulus-free culture, autoproliferating CFSE-dim and non-proliferating CFSE-high T cells were sequenced separately. Pooled replicate wells came from some 50 million CFSE-labeled PBMCs cultured less than eight days without stimulus. For these TCRs, the target antigens are not known. Sequenced by immunoSEQ multiplex PCR; TCRdb stores in-frame clones only, minus some. In the table there are 46,000 or so clones, around 80% of which are singletons. The source material was PBMCs from blood kept in culture. All receptors come from a human donor with multiple sclerosis.

The chain uses TRBV18 and TRBJ2-7, with D possibly being TRBD1 (6 bases). Trimming took off 8 bases at V and 2 bases at J, with 19 bases between the two ends. Germline CDR1 KGHSH, CDR2 LQKENI. The CDR3 consists of 15 residues. CDR3 residues: CASTQGIEPTYEQYF. CDR3 coding DNA: TGTGCCAGCACTCAGGGGATCGAACCGACCTACGAGCAGTACTTC.

This chain uses TRBV11-2 with TRBJ2-7, with 8 nucleotides matching TRBD2. Losses at the gene ends were 5 bases for V and 7 bases for J; bases not matched to a gene: 16. CDR3 length equals 16 residues. The germline gives CDR1 SGHAT, CDR2 FQNNGV. CDR3 loop: CASSREGGGNLGEQYF. The CDR3 DNA is TGTGCCAGCAGCCGGGAAGGCGGGGGGAACCTAGGGGAGCAGTACTTC.

J is TRBJ2-7 and V is TRBV5-6, with a tentative D call TRBD2 (5 bases). V gave up 0 bases and J gave up 8 bases, with 9 bases separating them. Germline CDR1 reads SGHDT; CDR2 reads YYEEEE. CDR3 length: 12 residues. As DNA, the CDR3 is TGTGCCAGCAGCTTGGTGAACGGGAAGCAGTACTTC. Protein: CASSLVNGKQYF.

V gene TRBV14 combines with J gene TRBJ1-4, with 7 bases fitting TRBD1. The CDR3 is 17 residues long. With V trimmed by 1 base and J by 8 bases, 13 bases remained unmatched. Germline values: CDR1 SGHDN, CDR2 FVKESK. The CDR3 spells CASSQVSVYRGDEKLFF. CDR3 sequence (DNA): TGTGCCAGCAGCCAAGTCTCGGTCTACAGGGGAGACGAAAAACTGTTTTTT. Complete variable domain (other parts from reference TRBV14 and TRBJ1-4): EAGVTQFPSHSVIEKGQTVTLRCDPISGHDNLYWYRRVMGKEIKFLLHFVKESKQDESGMPNNRFLAERTGGTYSTLKVQPAELEDSGVYFCASSQVSVYRGDEKLFFGSGTQLSVL.

J is TRBJ1-2 and V is TRBV11-2, with D unclear. Germline CDR1 reads SGHAT; CDR2 reads FQNNGV. The germline V and J ends were trimmed by 1 base and 8 bases, with 14 bases remaining between them. The CDR3 runs to 14 residues. Here the CDR3 reads CASSLVGEGGGYTF. CDR3 bases: TGTGCCAGCAGCTTAGTTGGTGAAGGAGGCGGCTACACCTTC.

The chain uses TRBV7-2 and TRBJ2-3; D unresolved. Trimming took off 3 bases at V and 5 bases at J, with 6 bases between the two ends. The CDR3 has 12 amino acids. Germline CDR1 and CDR2: SGHTA and FQGNSA. CDR3 in DNA: TGTGCCAGCAGCTTTCAACTAGATACGCAGTATTTT. This translates into CASSFQLDTQYF.

The chain recombines TRBV5-8 with TRBJ2-7; unclear D gene. CDR3 length: 11 amino acids. Trimming took off 4 bases at V and 4 bases at J, with 6 bases between the two ends. CDR1 and CDR2 (germline): SGHTS, YDEGEE. CDR3 sequence reads: CASSPTYEQYF. The DNA for the CDR3 is TGTGCCAGCAGCCCAACGTACGAGCAGTACTTC.

The gene calls are TRBV7-6 and TRBJ1-1, with D maybe TRBD1 (5 bases). The CDR3 covers 16 residues. The germline V gene has CDR1 SGHVS and CDR2 FNYEAQ. V dropped 3 bases and J dropped 4 bases, with 18 bases sitting between them. This CDR3 reads CASSFGSGGTGTEAFF. The CDR3 coding sequence is TGTGCCAGCAGCTTCGGTTCTGGGGGTACGGGCACTGAAGCTTTCTTT. Full variable domain (outside the CDR3, taken from reference TRBV7-6 and TRBJ1-1): GAGVSQSPRYKVTKRGQDVALRCDPISGHVSLYWYRQALGQGPEFLTYFNYEAQQDKSGLPNDRFSAERPEGSISTLTIQRTEQRDSAMYRCASSFGSGGTGTEAFFGQGTRLTVV.

The gene calls are TRBV6-5 and TRBJ2-1; tentatively, D is TRBD2 (7 bases). CDR1 is MNHEY, CDR2 SVGAGI, per germline. V lost 1 base and J 9 bases, leaving 13 bases between the germline ends. This CDR3 region has 14 residues. CDR3 sequence: CASSYFGGPGEQFF. The CDR3 DNA reads TGTGCCAGCAGTTACTTCGGGGGGCCGGGTGAGCAGTTCTTC.

V is TRBV10-3 and J is TRBJ2-5, with 9 positions matching TRBD2. Germline V gene data show CDR1 as ENHRY and CDR2 as SYGVKD. The CDR3 runs 16 residues. The ends lost 0 bases at V and 5 bases at J; junction bases unmatched: 7. The CDR3 loop reads CAISESSLAGTETQYF. The CDR3, as DNA: TGTGCCATCAGTGAGTCTAGTCTAGCGGGGACGGAGACCCAGTACTTC.

V is TRBV2 and J is TRBJ2-4; no clear D gene. The germline V and J ends were trimmed by 1 base and 2 bases, with 9 bases remaining between them. This CDR3 comprises 15 residues. The germline gives CDR1 SNHLY, CDR2 FYNNEI. CDR3 DNA sequence: TGTGCCAGCAGTGAAGGGTCAGGTACCAAAAACATTCAGTACTTC. This gives the protein CASSEGSGTKNIQYF.

This clone occurred a few times. This CDR3 reads CASSQVQGRDQPQHF. In nucleotides, the CDR3 is TGCGCCAGCAGCCAAGTACAGGGGCGCGATCAGCCCCAGCATTTT. The gene calls are TRBV4-1 and TRBJ1-5; 7 bases map to TRBD1. Germline V CDR1 and CDR2: MGHRA, YSYEKL. V shed 1 base and J 5 bases; nucleotides not matched to a gene: 5. The CDR3 runs 15 residues.

This clone was seen more than once but under ten times. This chain connects TRBV19 to TRBJ2-3, with TRBD1 matching over 9 bases. Germline V gives CDR1 LNHDA, CDR2 SQIVND (reference sequence). The CDR3 covers 14 residues. Trimming cost V 5 bases and J 5 bases; bases outside gene matches: 5. CDR3 sequence reads: CASSGGTGQDTQYF. The CDR3 DNA is TGTGCCAGTAGTGGCGGGACAGGGCAAGATACGCAGTATTTT.

As to this clone: The sample has other DNA sequences that encode this CDR3 too. The chain employs TRBV4-1 and TRBJ1-4, with 7 bases that match TRBD1. The CDR3 consists of 16 residues. J lost 8 bases, V lost 0 bases, and 9 bases had no gene match. CDR1 MGHRA and CDR2 YSYEKL come from the germline V gene. In DNA form, the CDR3 reads TGCGCCAGCAGCCAAGATCCAGGTCAGGGGGGAGAAAAACTGTTTTTT. Its protein is CASSQDPGQGGEKLFF.

This sequence joins TRBV30 and TRBJ1-2; D remains unclear. The germline V gene encodes CDR1 GTSNPN and CDR2 SVGIG (reference sequence). The CDR3 contains 12 residues. The ends were cut back, 2 bases at V and 8 bases at J, with 12 bases in the middle. The DNA for the CDR3 is TGTGCCTGGAGTATCTTTAATGGGGGCTACACCTTC. Translated: CAWSIFNGGYTF.

This chain connects TRBV5-1 to TRBJ1-2; D perhaps matches TRBD1 (5 bases). V was pared by 0 bases and J by 4 bases, with 13 bases between. The CDR3 has 15 residues. CDR1 is SGHRS, CDR2 YFSETQ, per germline. The CDR3 sequence: CASSLGGAGSYGYTF. The CDR3 nucleotides read TGCGCCAGCAGCTTGGGAGGGGCAGGGTCCTATGGCTACACCTTC.

J is TRBJ1-2 and V is TRBV6-5, with TRBD1 identical over 8 bases. Germline trimming cut 6 bases from V and 4 bases from J; bases unmatched to any gene: 7. The CDR3 has 14 amino acids. Germline V CDR1 and CDR2: MNHEY, SVGAGI. The CDR3 sequence is CASRQHRGAYGYTF. CDR3 bases: TGTGCCAGCAGACAACACAGGGGGGCCTATGGCTACACCTTC.

The chain links TRBV6-1 to TRBJ1-5; D is ambiguous. V lost 0 bases, J lost 7 bases, and 10 bases lay in between. The CDR3 is made up of 14 amino acids. Germline-derived CDR1 and CDR2 are MNHNS and SASEGT. The CDR3 protein is CASSEARGWQPQHF. In DNA, the CDR3 is TGTGCCAGCAGTGAAGCTCGGGGATGGCAGCCCCAGCATTTT.

The chain combines TRBV6-5 with TRBJ2-1; D is unclear. Trimming left V 8 bases short and J 6 bases short, with 8 bases between. CDR1 is MNHEY, CDR2 SVGAGI, per germline. This CDR3 contains 11 residues. The CDR3 DNA is TGTGCCAGCTCCTTGGCCAATGAGCAGTTCTTC. Its protein is CASSLANEQFF.

This clone was seen a handful of times. This chain uses TRBV5-1 with TRBJ1-4; perhaps TRBD1 as D (5 bases). V lost 4 bases, J lost 5 bases, and 15 bases lay in between. From germline, CDR1 is SGHRS and CDR2 YFSETQ. This CDR3 is 15 amino acids long. CDR3 loop: CASSPGTPYNEKLFF. The CDR3 DNA is TGCGCCAGCAGCCCCGGGACGCCTTACAATGAAAAACTGTTTTTT. Complete variable domain (other parts from reference TRBV5-1 and TRBJ1-4): KAGVTQTPRYLIKTRGQQVTLSCSPISGHRSVSWYQQTPGQGLQFLFEYFSETQRNKGNFPGRFSGRQFSNSRSEMNVSTLELGDSALYLCASSPGTPYNEKLFFGSGTQLSVL.